The rows below give T cell receptor beta chains drawn from one sample of a study of shared clonotypes between healthy human individuals. Some clones are missing from TCRdb's copy, which holds only in-frame ones; the method was immunoSEQ multiplex PCR. The table includes 2 million to 2.5 million clones, 92% detected once. Specimen: naive CD4+ T cells from PBMCs. The receptors derive from a man between 18 and 29 years old in good health. Some clones in this sample may be carry-over from other donors' samples. CDR3s include the opening cysteine and the closing phenylalanine or tryptophan. D genes are given only for firm matches. Expanded clones get a size class; other rows say once, few or many, or leave the size out.

J gene	V gene	clone size	D gene	CDR3 DNA	CDR3 protein
TRBJ2-2	TRBV27	.	.	TGTGCCAGCAGTTTGACGCTCGACACCGGGGAGCTGTTTTTT	CASSLTLDTGELFF
TRBJ2-3	TRBV7-9	.	.	TGTGCCAGCAGCTTAGCCTCAGGAGGCACAGATACGCAGTATTTT	CASSLASGGTDTQYF
TRBJ2-7	TRBV11-1	.	.	TGTGCCAGCAGCTTACCGGACGGAAATGGTTGGTACTTC	CASSLPDGNGWYF
TRBJ2-3	TRBV5-1	.	.	TGCGCCAGCAGCTTGGATAATCCAGATACGCAGTATTTT	CASSLDNPDTQYF
TRBJ2-7	TRBV4-1	.	.	TGCGCCAGCAGCGTCCGAGGTGGCACCTACGAGCAGTACTTC	CASSVRGGTYEQYF
TRBJ2-3	TRBV9	.	.	TGTGCCAGCAGCGTAGGAGTTGCGACAGGACACACAGATACGCAGTATTTT	CASSVGVATGHTDTQYF
TRBJ1-2	TRBV29-1	.	.	TGTGCCACCGCGGACGGTGGCTACACCTTC	CATADGGYTF
TRBJ2-7	TRBV27	.	.	TGTGCCAGCAGTTTGGGAGCGGGCTACCGCTACGAGCAGTACTTC	CASSLGAGYRYEQYF
TRBJ1-1	TRBV5-1	.	.	TGCGCCAGCAGCTTGGAGGCAGGGACGAACACTGAAGCTTTCTTT	CASSLEAGTNTEAFF
TRBJ2-5	TRBV5-1	.	.	TGCGCCAGCAGCTTGGGGACCGGGACCCAGTACTTC	CASSLGTGTQYF
TRBJ2-3	TRBV7-3	once	TRBD1	TGTGCCAGCAGCTTAACCGGGACAGGGGGCGGAGGCACAGATACGCAGTATTTT	CASSLTGTGGGGTDTQYF
TRBJ1-2	TRBV5-4	.	TRBD1	TGTGCCAGCAGCTTGGACCAGGGGGAGGTATATGGCTACACCTTC	CASSLDQGEVYGYTF
TRBJ2-7	TRBV7-2	.	TRBD1	TGTGCCAGCAGCCGACAGGGTCACGAGCAGTACTTC	CASSRQGHEQYF
TRBJ1-1	TRBV6-5	.	TRBD1	TGTGCCAATGGGCCCATCGGACAGGGATGGACTGAAGCTTTCTTT	CANGPIGQGWTEAFF
TRBJ2-7	TRBV9	.	TRBD1	TGTGCCAGCAGCGTAGGGGTGAGGACAGGGGACTACGAGCAGTACTTC	CASSVGVRTGDYEQYF
TRBJ2-5	TRBV27	.	.	TGTGCCAGCAGTTTACGGCCACTGGATCAAGAGACCCAGTACTTC	CASSLRPLDQETQYF
TRBJ2-5	TRBV5-4	.	TRBD2	TGTGCCAGCAGCTTCCGCGGACTAGCGGGAGGAGGAGAGACCCAGTACTTC	CASSFRGLAGGGETQYF
TRBJ1-2	TRBV28	.	TRBD1	TGTGCCAGCAGTTTACATGGACAGGGAGGGTTTCACTATGGCTACACCTTC	CASSLHGQGGFHYGYTF
TRBJ1-1	TRBV11-1	.	.	TGTGCCAGCAGCGCTGGTTATGAAGCTTTCTTT	CASSAGYEAFF
TRBJ2-7	TRBV5-4	.	.	TGTGCCAGCAGCTTCCCCGGCCCCGGAGGGAACGAGCAGTACTTC	CASSFPGPGGNEQYF
TRBJ2-1	TRBV7-6	.	.	TGTGCCAGCAGCAGGGTGTTGTACAATGAGCAGTTCTTC	CASSRVLYNEQFF
TRBJ1-2	TRBV10-1	.	.	TGCGCCAGCAGTGAGTCTCCTCGCTATGGCTACACCTTC	CASSESPRYGYTF
TRBJ2-1	TRBV4-2	.	.	TGTGCCAGCAGCCAAGCGGGAGCGGCGAGCTCCTACAATGAGCAGTTCTTC	CASSQAGAASSYNEQFF
TRBJ2-1	TRBV18	.	.	TGTGCCAGCTCACCAGACGAATACAATGAGCAGTTCTTC	CASSPDEYNEQFF
TRBJ2-2	TRBV5-6	.	TRBD1	TGTGCCAGCAGCTTCCGGGACAGGGGCTACACCGGGGAGCTGTTTTTT	CASSFRDRGYTGELFF